This is a list of T cell receptor beta chains from one sample in a study of blood T cell repertoires in COVID-19. The protocol was immunoSEQ multiplex PCR, while the TCRdb copy is restricted to in-frame clones and leaves out a portion. The sample shows about 15,000 clones, 90% to 95% of them seen only once. The source material was peripheral blood. These receptors came from a man aged 55 to 70 with active COVID-19. The CDR3 runs from the conserved cysteine through the conserved F or W. The order of the fields is V gene, D gene, clone size, J gene, CDR3 protein, CDR3 DNA. D genes are given only for firm matches. Some rows mark clone size as missing; the rest say once, few, many or name a class of expanded clone.

TRBV9,TRBD1,once,TRBJ2-7,CASSFTWDSYEQYF,TGTGCCAGCAGCTTTACCTGGGACAGTTACGAGCAGTACTTC
TRBV6-6,NA,NA,TRBJ2-5,CASSPLPPLTGKGETQYF,TGTGCCAGCAGTCCTCTTCCCCCACTAACGGGAAAGGGAGAGACCCAGTACTTC
TRBV28,TRBD2,NA,TRBJ2-2,CASSPRTSGGPYTGELFF,TGTGCCAGCAGTCCGCGGACTAGCGGGGGGCCTTACACCGGGGAGCTGTTTTTT
TRBV2,NA,few,TRBJ2-5,CASRDPGTQIETQYF,TGTGCCAGCAGGGACCCCGGGACTCAAATCGAGACCCAGTACTTC
TRBV29-1,TRBD1,NA,TRBJ2-5,CSALDRESGETQYF,TGCAGCGCCCTGGACAGGGAATCCGGAGAGACCCAGTACTTC
TRBV12-3/TRBV12-4,NA,few,TRBJ2-7,CASSLASPYEQYF,TGTGCCAGCAGTTTGGCTAGCCCGTACGAGCAGTACTTC
TRBV5-1,TRBD2,NA,TRBJ2-3,CASRSSLAGGRTDTQYF,TGCGCCAGCAGGTCTTCTCTAGCGGGGGGCCGCACAGATACGCAGTATTTT
TRBV7-7,NA,NA,TRBJ2-1,CASSPLAGAHGEQFF,TGTGCCAGCAGCCCTCTCGCGGGGGCGCACGGTGAGCAGTTCTTC
TRBV3-1/TRBV3-2,TRBD2,NA,TRBJ2-2,CASIPGGRDTGELFF,TGTGCCAGCATCCCCGGAGGGAGGGACACCGGGGAGCTGTTTTTT
TRBV19,NA,once,TRBJ1-2,CASSMSTYGYTF,TGTGCCAGTAGTATGTCGACTTATGGCTACACCTTC
TRBV5-1,NA,NA,TRBJ1-1,CASSAGRQAFF,TGCGCCAGCAGCGCGGGACGGCAAGCTTTCTTT
TRBV3-1/TRBV3-2,NA,few,TRBJ2-6,CASSYSDSGANVLTF,TGTGCCAGCAGCTACAGTGACTCTGGGGCCAACGTCCTGACTTTC
TRBV11-2,NA,NA,TRBJ2-2,CASSPTPNANTGELFF,TGTGCCAGCAGCCCTACCCCTAACGCGAACACCGGGGAGCTGTTTTTT
TRBV9,TRBD1,NA,TRBJ1-2,CASRGTEHGYTF,TGTGCCAGCAGAGGGACAGAACATGGCTACACCTTC
TRBV18,NA,NA,TRBJ1-3,CASSSGVSGNTIYF,TGTGCCAGCTCTTCCGGAGTCTCTGGAAACACCATATATTTT
TRBV2,NA,NA,TRBJ2-2,CASSEGSGDPTGELFF,TGTGCCAGCAGTGAGGGTAGCGGAGACCCCACCGGGGAGCTGTTTTTT
TRBV14,TRBD1,NA,TRBJ1-6,CASRGDRLYNSPLHF,TGTGCCAGCAGGGGGGACAGACTGTATAATTCACCCCTCCACTTT
TRBV5-1,TRBD2,few,TRBJ2-3,CASSNAGGLGDTQYF,TGCGCCAGCAGCAACGCGGGGGGATTGGGAGATACGCAGTATTTT
TRBV10-1,TRBD2,NA,TRBJ2-5,CASSETAGGWETQYF,TGCGCCAGCAGTGAGACGGCGGGGGGGTGGGAGACCCAGTACTTC
TRBV29-1,NA,NA,TRBJ1-2,CSTKGGDGYTF,TGCAGCACCAAGGGGGGGGACGGCTACACCTTC
TRBV28,TRBD1,once,TRBJ2-5,CASSVRDRQETQYF,TGTGCCAGCAGTGTCCGGGACAGACAAGAGACCCAGTACTTC
TRBV19,TRBD1,NA,TRBJ2-5,CASSSDRGRETQYF,TGTGCCAGTAGCTCCGACAGGGGGCGAGAGACCCAGTACTTC
TRBV10-2,NA,NA,TRBJ2-1,CASSGGHGASFNEQFF,TGCGCCAGCAGCGGCGGTCATGGTGCTAGTTTCAATGAGCAGTTCTTC
TRBV11-3,NA,NA,TRBJ1-1,CASSRELNTEAFF,TGTGCCAGCAGCCGAGAGCTGAACACTGAAGCTTTCTTT
TRBV16,NA,NA,TRBJ2-2,CASSRSGTRGNTGELFF,TGTGCCAGCAGCAGAAGCGGGACCAGGGGTAACACCGGGGAGCTGTTTTTT
TRBV9,TRBD1,few,TRBJ1-6,CASSSRSTGTGIHSPLHF,TGTGCCAGCAGCTCCCGATCGACCGGGACAGGGATACATTCACCCCTCCACTTT
TRBV2,NA,NA,TRBJ2-2,CASRAGSGNTGELFF,TGTGCCAGCAGGGCGGGATCGGGGAACACCGGGGAGCTGTTTTTT
TRBV6-6,TRBD1,NA,TRBJ1-2,CASSLGRGDYGYTF,TGTGCCAGCAGCTTGGGCAGGGGGGACTATGGCTACACCTTC
TRBV6-5,TRBD1,NA,TRBJ2-5,CASRPQGQETQYF,TGTGCCAGCAGACCACAGGGGCAAGAGACCCAGTACTTC
TRBV28,NA,NA,TRBJ1-1,CASSLDGRMNTEAFF,TGTGCCAGCAGTTTAGATGGCAGAATGAACACTGAAGCTTTCTTT
TRBV29-1,NA,NA,TRBJ1-3,CSVGRAGNTIYF,TGCAGCGTTGGCAGGGCCGGAAACACCATATATTTT
TRBV19,TRBD1,NA,TRBJ2-2,CASRGQGDTGELFF,TGTGCCAGTCGCGGACAGGGGGACACCGGGGAGCTGTTTTTT
TRBV6-5,NA,NA,TRBJ1-6,CASSYGGRENSPLHF,TGTGCCAGCAGTTACGGTGGGCGGGAAAATTCACCCCTCCACTTT
TRBV5-4,TRBD2,NA,TRBJ2-3,CASSEGLAGVDTQYF,TGTGCCAGCAGCGAAGGACTAGCGGGGGTAGATACGCAGTATTTT
TRBV13,TRBD1,NA,TRBJ1-1,CASSPSTGGRVTEAFF,TGTGCCAGCAGCCCTTCGACAGGGGGCAGGGTCACTGAAGCTTTCTTT
TRBV7-9,TRBD1,NA,TRBJ2-3,CASSSGRTGGQGDTQYF,TGTGCCAGCAGCTCCGGCAGGACAGGCGGGCAAGGAGATACGCAGTATTTT
TRBV6-5,NA,NA,TRBJ2-5,CASSPRDPKETQYF,TGTGCCAGCAGTCCACGGGATCCCAAAGAGACCCAGTACTTC
TRBV6-5,TRBD2,NA,TRBJ2-3,CASSQRGGNTWAQYF,TGTGCCAGCAGTCAGCGGGGGGGAAACACATGGGCGCAGTATTTT
TRBV5-1,NA,NA,TRBJ2-5,CASSLQGYETQYF,TGCGCCAGCAGCTTGCAGGGGTACGAGACCCAGTACTTC
TRBV19,NA,once,TRBJ1-5,CASSIEGQRNQPQHF,TGTGCCAGTAGTATTGAAGGACAGAGAAATCAGCCCCAGCATTTT
TRBV29-1,TRBD2,NA,TRBJ2-7,CSVAGTSAYEQYF,TGCAGCGTTGCCGGGACTAGTGCCTACGAGCAGTACTTC
TRBV10-1,TRBD1,NA,TRBJ1-1,CASSGTGGSAFF,TGCGCCAGCAGTGGTACAGGGGGCTCGGCTTTCTTT
TRBV5-6,NA,NA,TRBJ2-1,CASSLGSHEQFF,TGTGCCAGCAGCTTGGGTTCTCATGAGCAGTTCTTC
TRBV20-1,NA,few,TRBJ1-2,CSASTVFHGYTF,TGCAGTGCTAGTACAGTCTTCCATGGCTACACCTTC
TRBV7-6,NA,NA,TRBJ1-5,CASSPTSTPEQPQHF,TGTGCCAGCAGCCCCACGTCGACACCAGAACAGCCCCAGCATTTT
TRBV4-2,TRBD1,once,TRBJ1-2,CGVAKGGQAYGYTF,TGTGGGGTGGCGAAGGGGGGACAGGCCTATGGCTACACCTTC
TRBV10-3,NA,NA,TRBJ1-2,CAISEGGRGNGYTF,TGTGCCATCAGTGAGGGGGGGAGGGGCAATGGCTACACCTTC
TRBV10-1,NA,NA,TRBJ1-1,CASSPTAMNTEAFF,TGCGCCAGCAGCCCGACAGCGATGAACACTGAAGCTTTCTTT
TRBV5-5,TRBD2,NA,TRBJ2-5,CASSLLAGGPQETQYF,TGTGCCAGCAGCTTGTTAGCGGGGGGGCCCCAAGAGACCCAGTACTTC